Listed below are T cell receptor beta chains from one sample, sequenced in a study of OX40 agonist ivuxolimab in advanced cancers. Sequencing was performed with immunoSEQ multiplex PCR; in TCRdb, only in-frame clones are kept and a portion is missing. The sample includes about 94,000 clones, roughly 91% of them seen just once. Sequences were derived from CD4+ or CD8+ T cells sorted from blood, sampled in a trial of the OX40 agonist ivuxolimab. Receptors originate from an adult with an advanced solid tumor such as melanoma, head and neck, liver or kidney cancer. Each CDR3 is given with its conserved first and last residue. A D gene is named only where the DNA matches it firmly. The size entry is marked missing in some rows and otherwise reads once, few, many or a size class.

>TRBJ1-5|NA|NA|TRBV5-8
CASSLGRISAFSNQPQHF
TGTGCCAGCAGCTTGGGCCGGATATCCGCCTTTAGCAATCAGCCCCAGCATTTT
>TRBJ2-7|NA|NA|TRBV5-1
CASIEGTQRSYEQYF
TGCGCCAGCATCGAGGGGACCCAGCGGTCCTACGAGCAGTACTTC
>TRBJ2-7|NA|NA|TRBV21-1
CASSKAEGTSGTYEQYF
TGTGCCAGCAGCAAAGCGGAAGGGACTAGCGGGACCTACGAGCAGTACTTC
>TRBJ2-1|NA|TRBD2|TRBV4-2
CASSQEGGGLGEQFF
TGTGCCAGCAGCCAAGAGGGCGGGGGGCTAGGTGAGCAGTTCTTC
>TRBJ2-2|NA|TRBD2|TRBV5-4
CASSLDGLAGGPSVTGELFF
TGTGCCAGCAGCTTGGATGGACTAGCGGGGGGGCCATCCGTCACCGGGGAGCTGTTTTTT
>TRBJ2-7|once|NA|TRBV7-2
CASSPGGPEQYF
TGTGCCAGCAGCCCCGGTGGGCCCGAGCAGTACTTC
>TRBJ1-2|few|NA|TRBV7-6
CASSEGQSNYGYTF
TGTGCCAGCAGCGAGGGACAATCTAACTATGGCTACACCTTC
>TRBJ2-5|NA|TRBD2|TRBV10-1
CASSESGGPQETQYF
TGCGCCAGCAGTGAGAGCGGGGGCCCCCAAGAGACCCAGTACTTC
>TRBJ1-5|NA|NA|TRBV30
CAWSMTNQPQHF
TGTGCCTGGAGTATGACCAATCAGCCCCAGCATTTT
>TRBJ1-4|once|NA|TRBV9
CASSVNQGAGEKLFF
TGTGCCAGCAGCGTCAATCAGGGCGCCGGGGAAAAACTGTTTTTT
>TRBJ1-1|NA|NA|TRBV9
CASSVRGRTEAFF
TGTGCCAGCAGCGTCAGGGGACGCACTGAAGCTTTCTTT
>TRBJ1-1|NA|NA|TRBV6-1
CASSVGITEAFF
TGTGCCAGCAGTGTGGGGATCACTGAAGCTTTCTTT
>TRBJ2-1|NA|NA|TRBV5-1
CASSFDGNEQFF
TGCGCCAGCAGCTTCGACGGGAATGAGCAGTTCTTC
>TRBJ2-1|NA|NA|TRBV6-1
CASNGRLSSYNEQFF
TGTGCCAGCAACGGAAGGCTAAGCTCCTACAATGAGCAGTTCTTC
>TRBJ2-7|NA|NA|TRBV10-3
CAVCPRGGREIFEQYF
TGTGCCGTTTGCCCCAGGGGGGGACGGGAAATATTTGAGCAGTACTTC
>TRBJ2-5|NA|NA|TRBV7-6
CASSLDYGAQETQYF
TGTGCCAGCAGCTTAGATTACGGGGCCCAAGAGACCCAGTACTTC
>TRBJ1-6|NA|NA|TRBV5-1
CASSLAPQGQNSPLHF
TGCGCCAGCAGCTTGGCCCCGCAGGGTCAGAATTCACCCCTCCACTTT